Listed here are 20 T cell receptor beta chains from one sample, sequenced in a study of blood T cell repertoires in COVID-19. The method was immunoSEQ multiplex PCR; TCRdb's version includes in-frame clones alone and lacks a portion of them. The sample has about 390,000 clones; about 86% are singletons. Material for sequencing was PBMCs or T cells enriched from blood (not recorded which). Receptors originate from a woman between 50 and 59 years old who had recovered from COVID-19.

V usage is TRBV9 and J usage is TRBJ2-5; 8 bases agree with TRBD2. The germline CDR1 and CDR2 sequences are SGDLS and YYNGEE. The V gene end was trimmed by 0 bases and the J gene end by 4 bases; junction bases not matched to a gene: 5. The CDR3 has 15 amino acids. CDR3 in amino acids: CASSVVPAGVETQYF. The CDR3, as DNA: TGTGCCAGCAGCGTAGTTCCAGCGGGGGTAGAGACCCAGTACTTC.

The V call is TRBV7-3, the J call TRBJ1-6, with D hard to call. The CDR3 length is 13 residues. Trimming stripped 4 bases from V and 6 bases from J, with 7 bases between. Germline V gene sequence: CDR1 SGHTA, CDR2 FQGTGA. CDR3 coding DNA: TGTGCCAGCAGCTCTCAGTTTAATTCACCCCTCCACTTT. Its protein product is CASSSQFNSPLHF.

The chain recombines TRBV6-5 with TRBJ1-6; 10 bases fit TRBD1. This CDR3 is built from 15 residues. With V trimmed by 6 bases and J by 8 bases, 7 bases remained unmatched. Germline V gives CDR1 MNHEY, CDR2 SVGAGI. The CDR3 bases are TGTGCCAGCAGACGACAGGGGGCTACGGATTCACCCCTCCACTTT. This sequence encodes CASRRQGATDSPLHF.

As concerns this clone: A much larger clone lies a single base off, so this may be a read error. V is TRBV6-5 and J is TRBJ1-2; 8 bases map to TRBD1. Germline V gene data show CDR1 as MNHEY and CDR2 as SVGAGI. After removal of 6 bases from V and 4 bases from J, the junction contained 4 bases not matched to a gene. There are 13 residues in the CDR3. The CDR3 DNA sequence: TGTGCCAGCAGCGTACAGGGGGGCTATGGCTACACCTTC. It yields the protein CASSVQGGYGYTF.

As DNA, the CDR3 is TGTGCCAGCAGTGACTTAGTAGCGGGGCCCCCAGATACGCAGTATTTT. Its protein is CASSDLVAGPPDTQYF. The chain couples TRBV6-4 to TRBJ2-3; 8 positions agree with TRBD2. The CDR3 is 16 amino acids. Germline CDR1 is MRHNA and CDR2 is SNTAGT. Germline trimming cut 1 base from V and 4 bases from J; bases unmatched to any gene: 7.

CDR3 residues: CASSQEGEGITEAFF. The CDR3 DNA sequence: TGCGCCAGCAGCCAAGAGGGGGAGGGGATCACTGAAGCTTTCTTT. V is TRBV4-3 and J is TRBJ1-1, with D possibly being TRBD1 (5 bases). The CDR3 totals 15 residues. Looked up from germline, CDR1 is LGHNA and CDR2 is YSLEER. V was shortened by 0 bases and J by 4 bases, with 12 bases between the two germline ends.

This chain uses TRBV3-1 (or the pseudogene TRBV3-2) with TRBJ1-2; TRBD1 matches at 7 bases. Germline V gene lookup returns CDR1 LGHDT and CDR2 YNNKEL (reference sequence). J lost 2 bases, V lost 1 base, and 4 bases had no gene match. The CDR3 runs 15 residues. As DNA, the CDR3 is TGTGCCAGCAGCCAAGGGGACAGCTTAAACTATGGCTACACCTTC. Protein product: CASSQGDSLNYGYTF.

A remark on this clone: Other DNA sequences in this sample translate to the same CDR3. The CDR3 sequence: CASSLAEGMNTEAFF. CDR3 DNA: TGTGCCAGCAGCTTAGCCGAGGGCATGAACACTGAAGCTTTCTTT. This sequence joins TRBV7-9 and TRBJ1-1; no firm D call. CDR1 and CDR2 from the germline V gene are SEHNR and FQNEAQ (reference sequence). CDR3 length: 15 amino acids. V lost 0 bases and J lost 0, with 8 bases in between. Full variable domain (missing parts from reference TRBV7-9 and TRBJ1-1): DTGVSQNPRHKITKRGQNVTFRCDPISEHNRLYWYRQTLGQGPEFLTYFQNEAQLEKSRLLSDRFSAERPKGSFSTLEIQRTEQGDSAMYLCASSLAEGMNTEAFFGQGTRLTVV.

The chain has TRBV4-1 and TRBJ2-1, with unresolved D. Germline V gives CDR1 MGHRA, CDR2 YSYEKL. This CDR3 region has 14 residues. V gave up 1 base and J gave up 1 base, with 5 bases separating them. The CDR3 region is CASSQVRSYNEQFF. The CDR3 DNA follows: TGCGCCAGCAGCCAAGTGCGGTCCTACAATGAGCAGTTCTTC.

The rearrangement uses TRBV12-3 or TRBV12-4 and TRBJ1-2; D unclear. Trimming left V 5 bases short and J 6 bases short, with 10 bases between. CDR3 size: 12 residues. The CDR3 spells CASSGGKDGYTF. The CDR3 DNA sequence: TGTGCCAGCAGTGGCGGTAAGGATGGCTACACCTTC.

V gene TRBV23-1 combines with J gene TRBJ2-7, with D tentatively TRBD1 (6 bases). TRBV23-1 is an ORF, with its function uncertain. The CDR3 has 14 residues. Trimming pared 4 bases from V and 13 bases from J, leaving 23 bases between. The CDR3 bases are TGCGCCAGCAGTCCCCGGACAGAGCATTTTGGGAATTACTTC. Amino acid sequence: CASSPRTEHFGNYF.

The chain joins TRBV2 to TRBJ1-2; 8 positions agree with TRBD1. Germline loops: CDR1 SNHLY, CDR2 FYNNEI. After removal of 6 bases from V and 5 bases from J, the junction contained 5 bases not matched to a gene. This CDR3 is 13 amino acids long. The CDR3 coding sequence is TGTGCCAGCAGACCACAGGGGGGTTATGGCTACACCTTC. Protein sequence: CASRPQGGYGYTF.

The genes are TRBV11-3 and TRBJ1-1; D gene unclear. This CDR3 spans 13 amino acids. Per the germline V gene, CDR1 is SGHNT and CDR2 is YENEEA. V was pared by 5 bases and J by 6 bases, with 13 bases between. The CDR3 sequence is CASSPVGGAEAFF. The CDR3 region has the DNA TGTGCCAGCAGCCCAGTGGGAGGCGCTGAAGCTTTCTTT.

The rearrangement uses TRBV28 and TRBJ2-7, with D maybe TRBD2 (5 bases). This CDR3 has 13 amino acids. V was cut by 7 bases and J by 6 bases, with 16 bases left in between. CDR1 and CDR2 (germline): MDHEN, SYDVKM. The CDR3 coding sequence is TGTGCCAGCACCCCCCTGAGAGGAGGCGAGCAGTACTTC. Translation: CASTPLRGGEQYF.

A word on this clone: This CDR3 is also generated by other DNA sequences in the sample. The chain recombines TRBV19 with TRBJ1-5; D not resolved. Trimming took 2 bases from V and 0 from J, leaving 8 bases between them. Germline assignment: CDR1 LNHDA and CDR2 SQIVND (reference sequence). This CDR3 comprises 15 residues. CDR3: CASSITDYSNQPQHF. The CDR3 coding sequence is TGTGCCAGTAGTATAACAGATTATAGCAATCAGCCCCAGCATTTT. Variable domain in full (rest from reference TRBV19 and TRBJ1-5): DGGITQSPKYLFRKEGQNVTLSCEQNLNHDAMYWYRQDPGQGLRLIYYSQIVNDFQKGDIAEGYSVSREKKESFPLTVTSAQKNPTAFYLCASSITDYSNQPQHFGDGTRLSIL.

The chain uses TRBV5-4 and TRBJ1-1; D call uncertain. Trimming took 2 bases from V and 7 from J, leaving 12 bases between them. Per the germline V gene, CDR1 is SGHNT and CDR2 is YYREEE (reference sequence). The CDR3 runs to 13 residues. In DNA form, the CDR3 reads TGTGCCAGCAGCTTCACCGGGGTGAGTGAAGCTTTCTTT. Translating it yields CASSFTGVSEAFF.

The J gene is TRBJ1-1, the V gene TRBV2, with TRBD1 matching 7 bases. Germline lookup yields CDR1 SNHLY and CDR2 FYNNEI. This CDR3 is 16 amino acids long. V lost 1 base, J lost 3 bases, and 8 bases stayed unmatched. CDR3 bases: TGTGCCAGCAGTGAAGAGCAGGGGGAGGTTGACACTGAAGCTTTCTTT. Protein product: CASSEEQGEVDTEAFF.

This chain connects TRBV7-2 to TRBJ1-4; no definite D call. CDR1 is SGHTA and CDR2 is FQGNSA in the germline V gene. V lost 2 bases to trimming and J lost 5 bases, with 12 bases between them. This CDR3 spans 15 amino acids. The CDR3 DNA sequence: TGTGCCAGCAGCTTATTGGGGAGAACAAATGAAAAACTGTTTTTT. Its translation: CASSLLGRTNEKLFF. The full variable domain, rest sourced from reference TRBV7-2 and TRBJ1-4, is GAGVSQSPSNKVTEKGKDVELRCDPISGHTALYWYRQSLGQGLEFLIYFQGNSAPDKSGLPSDRFSAERTGGSVSTLTIQRTQQEDSAVYLCASSLLGRTNEKLFFGSGTQLSVL.

The gene calls are TRBV11-3 and TRBJ1-1; 12 bases agree with TRBD1. Trimming at V came to 7 bases and at J to 4 bases, leaving 13 bases not matched to a gene. The CDR3 extends over 17 amino acids. Germline assignment: CDR1 SGHNT and CDR2 YENEEA. The CDR3 loop reads CASIFRDRGLYGTEAFF. The DNA of the CDR3 is TGTGCCAGCATCTTCCGGGACAGGGGGCTCTATGGCACTGAAGCTTTCTTT.

The V call is TRBV5-1, the J call TRBJ1-2; 7 bases match TRBD1. The CDR3 has 13 amino acids. V lost 2 bases and J lost 5; bases outside the gene matches: 3. CDR1 and CDR2 (germline): SGHRS, YFSETQ. The CDR3 loop reads CASSLGQDYGYTF. CDR3 nucleotide sequence: TGCGCCAGCAGCTTAGGACAGGATTATGGCTACACCTTC.